This TCR gamma chain was captured by sequencing in a study of Vδ1+ human thymocytes. Regarding this clone: The antigen is unknown.

V gave up 1 base and J gave up 1 base; unmatched junction bases: 7. The CDR3 extends over 15 amino acids. The germline gives CDR1 VENAVY, CDR2 YDSYNSRV. Thymocytes were sorted as CD3+ TCRVdelta1+ TCRVdelta2- after alphabeta T cell depletion. Study-wide findings and caveats: Bulk repertoire data may be misinterpreted because of unexpected Vdelta2 sequences. Highly polyclonal TRG and TRD repertoires with Gaussian CDR3 length distributions appeared in thymus. Approximately 19% of thymic delta-chain sequences were Vdelta2, with few Vdelta3, unlike blood Vdelta1+ controls. Many TRG clonotypes were shared between donors; TRD repertoires were essentially private.

The template was reverse-transcribed extracted RNA. The CDR3 regions were amplified by multiplex PCR from V-gene primers to a constant-region primer. TCRdb re-called the multiplex PCR reads through CATT. Among tens of thousands of gamma-chain clones, 20% to 25% were seen once, and the ten largest hold under 2%. The chain uses TRGV8 and TRGJ1 or TRGJ2. Sequencing was done on a sample of Vdelta1+ gamma-delta thymocytes from the thymus. The subset is: FACS-sorted CD3+ TCRalphabeta- TCRVdelta1+ TCRVdelta2- thymocytes. The clonotype was recovered from a girl in the first two years of life who had congenital heart surgery. CDR3: CATWDSGLNYYKKLF. The CDR3, as DNA: TGTGCCACCTGGGATAGCGGCCTCAATTATTATAAGAAACTCTTT.